Listed below are T cell receptor beta chains from one sample, sequenced in a study of OX40 agonist ivuxolimab in advanced cancers. Assay used: immunoSEQ multiplex PCR; TCRdb lists only in-frame clones, some missing. The table lists roughly 66,000 clones, 75% to 85% of them singletons. The starting material was CD4+ or CD8+ T cells sorted from blood, obtained in a trial of the OX40 agonist ivuxolimab. Every receptor here comes from an adult with an advanced solid tumor such as melanoma, head and neck, liver or kidney cancer. CDR3s include the opening cysteine and the closing phenylalanine or tryptophan. The D gene is left open where the match is weak. Clone size, where shown, is once, few, many, or a class for clones that have expanded.

abundance | d_gene | j_gene | v_gene | CDR3aa | CDR3nt
once | NA | TRBJ1-1 | TRBV19 | CASSIRSKGDTEAFF | TGTGCCAGTAGTATTAGGAGCAAGGGGGACACTGAAGCTTTCTTT
NA | NA | TRBJ1-3 | TRBV9 | CASSPDPRGSGNTIYF | TGTGCCAGCAGCCCAGACCCCAGGGGCTCTGGAAACACCATATATTTT
NA | NA | TRBJ1-4 | TRBV19 | CASSPTRVGEKLFF | TGTGCCAGTAGCCCGACCAGGGTTGGAGAAAAACTGTTTTTT
NA | NA | TRBJ1-1 | TRBV12-2 | CASRLEGENTEAFF | TGTGCAAGTCGCTTAGAAGGAGAAAACACTGAAGCTTTCTTT
NA | TRBD2 | TRBJ2-6 | TRBV29-1 | CSVGGAGGPIGANVLTF | TGCAGCGTTGGGGGGGCGGGGGGGCCAATTGGGGCCAACGTCCTGACTTTC
NA | NA | TRBJ2-7 | TRBV15 | CATSSQATYEQYF | TGTGCCACCAGCTCCCAGGCAACCTACGAGCAGTACTTC
NA | NA | TRBJ2-5 | TRBV14 | CASSQDGVQETQYF | TGTGCCAGCAGCCAAGATGGAGTGCAAGAGACCCAGTACTTC
NA | NA | TRBJ2-7 | TRBV11-3 | CASSTRAGAEQYF | TGTGCCAGCAGCACCCGGGCGGGGGCCGAGCAGTACTTC
NA | NA | TRBJ2-5 | TRBV5-1 | CASSPESGTQYF | TGCGCCAGCAGCCCGGAGTCGGGGACCCAGTACTTC
NA | TRBD2 | TRBJ2-1 | TRBV7-2 | CASSLWTSRGNNEQFF | TGTGCCAGCAGCTTGTGGACTAGCCGCGGGAACAATGAGCAGTTCTTC
few | NA | TRBJ1-5 | TRBV6-6 | CASSFDGGPQHF | TGTGCCAGCAGTTTCGACGGGGGACCCCAGCATTTT
NA | NA | TRBJ1-2 | TRBV4-1 | CASSQDWGSYGYTF | TGCGCCAGCAGCCAAGATTGGGGTTCGTACGGCTACACCTTC
NA | NA | TRBJ2-3 | TRBV11-3 | CASSPGNRATDTQYF | TGTGCCAGCAGCCCAGGGAACAGGGCCACAGATACGCAGTATTTT
once | NA | TRBJ2-1 | TRBV5-6 | CASSSAGPREQFF | TGTGCCAGCAGCTCGGCGGGTCCTCGCGAGCAGTTCTTC
NA | NA | TRBJ2-1 | TRBV11-1 | CASSLFSSSYNEQFF | TGTGCCAGCAGCTTATTCTCCAGCTCCTACAATGAGCAGTTCTTC
NA | TRBD2 | TRBJ2-3 | TRBV5-6 | CASSSRLAGRTDTQYF | TGTGCCAGCAGCTCTCGACTAGCGGGCCGCACAGATACGCAGTATTTT
NA | NA | TRBJ1-2 | TRBV6-1 | CASSLRGGGYTF | TGTGCCAGCAGTCTGAGGGGTGGAGGCTACACCTTC
NA | NA | TRBJ2-7 | TRBV30 | CAWSPRWDEQYF | TGTGCCTGGAGTCCCCGTTGGGACGAGCAGTACTTC
NA | TRBD1 | TRBJ1-2 | TRBV7-3 | CASSSPTGGGYGYTF | TGTGCCAGCAGCTCCCCGACAGGGGGCGGCTATGGCTACACCTTC
NA | NA | TRBJ1-6 | TRBV14 | CASSQEPPGPLHF | TGTGCCAGCAGCCAGGAACCCCCGGGACCCCTCCACTTT
NA | NA | TRBJ1-6 | TRBV19 | CASSTGRINSPLHF | TGTGCCAGTAGTACGGGACGGATAAATTCACCCCTCCACTTT
NA | TRBD1 | TRBJ1-1 | TRBV6-5 | CASSTPGTGIFF | TGTGCCAGCAGCACGCCCGGGACAGGGATATTCTTT
few | NA | TRBJ2-3 | TRBV30 | CAWSRGGSTDTQYF | TGTGCCTGGAGTCGGGGCGGTAGCACAGATACGCAGTATTTT
NA | TRBD2 | TRBJ2-3 | TRBV5-4 | CASSSRLAVDTQYF | TGTGCCAGCAGCTCACGACTAGCGGTGGATACGCAGTATTTT
NA | NA | TRBJ1-1 | TRBV27 | CASSFQGLRGTEAFF | TGTGCCAGCAGTTTCCAGGGGCTTAGAGGCACTGAAGCTTTCTTT
NA | TRBD2 | TRBJ2-7 | TRBV7-2 | CASSPISGASYEQYF | TGTGCCAGCAGCCCGATTAGCGGGGCATCGTACGAGCAGTACTTC
once | NA | TRBJ2-1 | TRBV7-2 | CASRLISAGEQFF | TGTGCCAGCAGGCTTATAAGTGCCGGTGAGCAGTTCTTC
NA | NA | TRBJ1-2 | TRBV19 | CASSIQGRYTF | TGTGCCAGTAGTATCCAGGGACGCTACACCTTC
NA | NA | TRBJ1-5 | TRBV19 | CASTPGGNSNQPQHF | TGTGCCAGTACCCCGGGGGGGAATAGCAATCAGCCCCAGCATTTT
NA | TRBD1 | TRBJ2-2 | TRBV5-8 | CASSLWTGNTGELFF | TGTGCCAGCAGCTTGTGGACAGGGAACACCGGGGAGCTGTTTTTT
NA | NA | TRBJ1-1 | TRBV6-5 | CASTATRRENTEAFF | TGTGCCAGCACCGCAACTCGTAGGGAGAACACTGAAGCTTTCTTT
NA | TRBD2 | TRBJ2-1 | TRBV5-1 | CASAEGRTSGNEQFF | TGCGCCAGCGCGGAGGGGCGGACTAGCGGCAATGAGCAGTTCTTC
NA | NA | TRBJ1-1 | TRBV5-6 | CASSLVRGRTEAFF | TGTGCCAGCAGCTTGGTTCGGGGTCGGACTGAAGCTTTCTTT
NA | TRBD1 | TRBJ1-2 | TRBV10-2 | CASSGLMGQGNYGYTF | TGCGCCAGCAGTGGCCTCATGGGACAGGGGAACTATGGCTACACCTTC
NA | NA | TRBJ1-1 | TRBV5-4 | CASTGDTEAFF | TGTGCCAGCACCGGAGACACTGAAGCTTTCTTT
NA | NA | TRBJ1-4 | TRBV18 | CASSPERNNQKLFF | TGTGCCAGCTCACCGGAGAGGAACAATCAGAAACTGTTTTTT
NA | TRBD2 | TRBJ2-3 | TRBV4-1 | CASSQELASGAPQYF | TGCGCCAGCAGCCAAGAGCTCGCTAGCGGGGCGCCGCAGTATTTT
NA | NA | TRBJ1-2 | TRBV6-6 | CASSYFGGSGYTF | TGTGCCAGCAGTTACTTCGGGGGTAGTGGCTACACCTTC
NA | NA | TRBJ1-2 | TRBV5-1 | CASGTEGAYGYTF | TGCGCCAGCGGGACTGAGGGCGCCTATGGCTACACCTTC
NA | NA | TRBJ1-2 | TRBV5-5 | CASGLGGFYGYTF | TGTGCCAGCGGTCTAGGGGGATTCTATGGCTACACCTTC
few | NA | TRBJ2-7 | TRBV6-5 | CASRPRAGENYEQYF | TGTGCCAGCAGACCCCGGGCAGGGGAAAACTACGAGCAGTACTTC
NA | NA | TRBJ2-7 | TRBV27 | CASSTTGLSYEQYF | TGTGCCAGCAGTACCACAGGACTCTCCTACGAGCAGTACTTC
few | NA | TRBJ2-7 | TRBV4-1 | CASSQDPDSPTKQYF | TGCGCCAGCAGCCAAGACCCGGACAGCCCTACTAAGCAGTACTTC
once | NA | TRBJ2-2 | TRBV5-1 | CASRLQGTGGGELFF | TGCGCCAGCAGGCTACAGGGAACCGGAGGCGGGGAGCTGTTTTTT
NA | NA | TRBJ2-1 | TRBV5-6 | CASSLYDEQFF | TGTGCCAGCAGCTTGTATGATGAGCAGTTCTTC
few | NA | TRBJ1-2 | TRBV7-2 | CASSLARGHYGYTF | TGTGCCAGCAGCTTAGCCCGGGGGCACTATGGCTACACCTTC
NA | NA | TRBJ1-6 | TRBV15 | CATSRDEGVLHF | TGTGCCACCAGCAGAGATGAGGGCGTACTCCACTTT
NA | TRBD1 | TRBJ2-4 | TRBV7-8 | CASIDKRTGPSEAKNIQYF | TGTGCCAGCATCGATAAAAGGACAGGGCCGTCGGAGGCCAAAAACATTCAGTACTTC
once | NA | TRBJ1-1 | TRBV25-1 | CASSEYDSLMNTEAFF | TGTGCCAGCAGTGAATATGACAGCCTCATGAACACTGAAGCTTTCTTT
few | NA | TRBJ1-5 | TRBV7-9 | CASSRDSNQPQHF | TGTGCCAGCAGCCGGGACAGCAATCAGCCCCAGCATTTT
NA | NA | TRBJ1-5 | TRBV19 | CASSRRGGNQPQHF | TGTGCCAGTAGTAGGCGTGGGGGTAATCAGCCCCAGCATTTT
NA | NA | TRBJ2-5 | TRBV4-1 | CASSQSSQWSRGETQYF | TGCGCCAGCAGCCAATCGTCACAATGGAGCAGGGGAGAGACCCAGTACTTC
NA | TRBD1 | TRBJ2-7 | TRBV9 | CASSVGTGAYEQYF | TGTGCCAGCAGCGTAGGGACAGGGGCCTACGAGCAGTACTTC
NA | NA | TRBJ2-1 | TRBV6-6 | CARFWSSASYNEQFF | TGTGCCAGGTTCTGGAGCTCCGCCTCCTACAATGAGCAGTTCTTC
NA | NA | TRBJ2-1 | TRBV30 | CAWTNSLQQFF | TGTGCCTGGACTAATTCACTACAACAGTTCTTC
once | TRBD2 | TRBJ2-5 | TRBV2 | CASRVSVSAGGPQETQYF | TGTGCCAGCAGAGTTTCTGTGTCGGCGGGGGGGCCCCAAGAGACCCAGTACTTC
NA | TRBD1 | TRBJ2-5 | TRBV11-2 | CASSSKSWTGPYEETQYF | TGTGCCAGCAGCTCCAAAAGTTGGACAGGGCCTTATGAAGAGACCCAGTACTTC